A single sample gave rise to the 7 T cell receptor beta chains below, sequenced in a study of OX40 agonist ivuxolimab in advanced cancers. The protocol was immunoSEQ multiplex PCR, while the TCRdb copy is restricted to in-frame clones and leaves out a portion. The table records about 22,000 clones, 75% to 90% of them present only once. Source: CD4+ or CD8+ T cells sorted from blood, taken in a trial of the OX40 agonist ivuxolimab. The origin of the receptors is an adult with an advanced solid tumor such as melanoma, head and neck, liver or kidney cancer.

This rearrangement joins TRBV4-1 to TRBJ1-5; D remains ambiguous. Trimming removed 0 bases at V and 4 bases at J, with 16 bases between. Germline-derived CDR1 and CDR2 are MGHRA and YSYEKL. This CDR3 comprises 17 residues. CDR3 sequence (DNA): TGCGCCAGCAGCCAAGAGAGGCCTCGGGGATTGAATCAGCCCCAGCATTTT. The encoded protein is CASSQERPRGLNQPQHF.

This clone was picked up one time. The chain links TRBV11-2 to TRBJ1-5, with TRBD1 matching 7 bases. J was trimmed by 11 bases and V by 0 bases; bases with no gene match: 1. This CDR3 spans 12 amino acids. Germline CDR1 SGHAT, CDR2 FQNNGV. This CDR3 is CASSLEGQSQHF. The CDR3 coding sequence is TGTGCCAGCAGCTTAGAGGGACAGTCCCAGCATTTT.

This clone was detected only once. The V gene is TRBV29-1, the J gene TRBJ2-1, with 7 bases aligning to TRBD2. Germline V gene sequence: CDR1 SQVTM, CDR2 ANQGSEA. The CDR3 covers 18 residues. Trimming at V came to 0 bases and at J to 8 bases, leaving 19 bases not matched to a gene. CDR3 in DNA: TGCAGCGTTGAAGATCAAGTCGAAGCGGGGAGGTTTCCCGATGAGCAGTTCTTC. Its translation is CSVEDQVEAGRFPDEQFF.

CDR3 residues: CASSVVGGASTDTQYF. The CDR3 DNA is TGTGCCAGCAGCGTAGTAGGGGGCGCAAGTACAGATACGCAGTATTTT. The V call is TRBV9, the J call TRBJ2-3; 7 nucleotides agree with TRBD1. CDR3 length: 16 amino acids. The trim removed 0 bases at V and 3 bases at J, leaving 7 bases unmatched. Germline V lookup: CDR1 SGDLS, CDR2 YYNGEE.

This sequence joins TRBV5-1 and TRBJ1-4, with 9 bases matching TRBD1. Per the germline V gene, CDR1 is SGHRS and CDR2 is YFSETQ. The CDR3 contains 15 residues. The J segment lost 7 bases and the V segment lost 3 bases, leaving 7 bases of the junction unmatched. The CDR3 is CASSWEQGAREKLFF. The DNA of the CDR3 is TGCGCCAGCAGCTGGGAACAGGGGGCGCGTGAAAAACTGTTTTTT.

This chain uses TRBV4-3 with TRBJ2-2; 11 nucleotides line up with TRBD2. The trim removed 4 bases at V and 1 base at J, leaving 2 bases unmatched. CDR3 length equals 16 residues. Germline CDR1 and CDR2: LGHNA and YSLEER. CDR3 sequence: CASSRGLAGNTGELFF. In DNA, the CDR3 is TGCGCCAGCAGCCGTGGACTAGCGGGGAACACCGGGGAGCTGTTTTTT.

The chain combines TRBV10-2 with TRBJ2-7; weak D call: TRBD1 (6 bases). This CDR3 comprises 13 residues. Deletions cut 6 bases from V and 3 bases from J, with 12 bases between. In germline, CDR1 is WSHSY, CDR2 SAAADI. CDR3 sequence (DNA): TGCGCCAGCAGCGCTGACAGGAACTACGAGCAGTACTTC. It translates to CASSADRNYEQYF.